The sequence of this TCR beta chain was determined in a study of OX40 agonist ivuxolimab in advanced cancers. Study-wide background: Ivuxolimab is a fully human IgG2 antibody that activates OX40 (CD134).

Profiled with immunoSEQ multiplex PCR; TCRdb holds only in-frame clones, not every one. The sample yields some 77,000 clones, around nine tenths seen once. The study, taken as a whole, reports: The expanded peripheral T cells' antigen specificity was not determined.

As regards this clone: Its antigen is undetermined.

Trimming took 1 base from V and 3 from J, leaving 13 bases between them. Germline-derived CDR1 and CDR2 are SQVTM and ANQGSEA. The CDR3 totals 14 residues. J is TRBJ2-7 and V is TRBV29-1; TRBD1 might be the D (5 bases). The clonotype originates from an adult with an advanced solid tumor such as melanoma, head and neck, liver or kidney cancer. The source was CD4+ or CD8+ T cells sorted from blood, collected in a trial of the OX40 agonist ivuxolimab. The CDR3 loop reads CSVEAGQGSYEQYF. The CDR3 nucleotides read TGCAGCGTTGAAGCCGGCCAGGGCAGCTACGAGCAGTACTTC.